One sample yielded the 12 T cell receptor beta chains listed below, sequenced in a study of radiotherapy plus CTLA-4 blockade in lung cancer. TCRdb's copy holds only in-frame clones and misses some; the assay was immunoSEQ multiplex PCR. The table has tens of thousands of clones, 79% seen once. The sequences come from peripheral blood, collected from a patient treated with radiotherapy plus ipilimumab. All receptors come from a human donor with non-small cell lung cancer that progressed on radiotherapy plus ipilimumab.

CDR3 DNA: TGTGCCAGCTCACCTGTGGACGGAGACAATGAGCAGTTCTTC. Translation gives CASSPVDGDNEQFF. V and J are TRBV18 and TRBJ2-1, with D unresolved. Germline V CDR1 and CDR2: KGHSH, LQKENI. The length of the CDR3 is 14 residues. The V gene lost 3 bases and the J gene lost 5 bases, with 11 bases spanning the gap. Using reference TRBV18 and TRBJ2-1 for the parts outside the CDR3, the full variable domain is NAGVMQNPRHLVRRRGQEARLRCSPMKGHSHVYWYRQLPEEGLKFMVYLQKENIIDESGMPKERFSAEFPKEGPSILRIQQVVRGDSAAYFCASSPVDGDNEQFFGPGTRLTVL.

This sequence joins TRBV6-5 and TRBJ2-5, with a tentative D call TRBD2 (6 bases). The germline CDR1 and CDR2 sequences are MNHEY and SVGAGI. The V end lost 5 bases, the J end lost 4 bases, and 11 bases lay between the germline ends. This CDR3 is built from 13 residues. The CDR3 DNA sequence: TGTGCCAGCAGTCGGGAGATAGGAGAGACCCAGTACTTC. It translates to CASSREIGETQYF.

V gene TRBV5-1 combines with J gene TRBJ2-3; D is undetermined. The germline V gene has CDR1 SGHRS and CDR2 YFSETQ. This CDR3 contains 14 residues. V was pared by 0 bases and J by 2 bases, with 7 bases between. The DNA of the CDR3 is TGCGCCAGCAGCTTGGGAGACCCCACAGATACGCAGTATTTT. This gives the protein CASSLGDPTDTQYF. Looking up the rest from reference TRBV5-1 and TRBJ2-3 gives the full variable domain: KAGVTQTPRYLIKTRGQQVTLSCSPISGHRSVSWYQQTPGQGLQFLFEYFSETQRNKGNFPGRFSGRQFSNSRSEMNVSTLELGDSALYLCASSLGDPTDTQYFGPGTRLTVL.

V and J are TRBV5-6 and TRBJ2-1; 7 bases are a match to TRBD1. This CDR3 is 16 amino acids long. V shed 3 bases, J shed 6 bases, and the junction held 12 bases outside the gene matches. Germline V lookup: CDR1 SGHDT, CDR2 YYEEEE. The CDR3 region has the DNA TGTGCCAGCAGCTACAGAACCGGGACAGCCCTCAATGAGCAGTTCTTC. This gives the protein CASSYRTGTALNEQFF.

The chain is built from TRBV4-1 and TRBJ2-7, with TRBD1 matching 10 bases. V was pared by 5 bases and J by 3 bases, with 7 bases of the junction left unmatched. Germline assignment: CDR1 MGHRA and CDR2 YSYEKL. The CDR3 has 15 amino acids. The CDR3 protein is CASSSGTGEGYEQYF. The CDR3 DNA sequence: TGCGCCAGCAGCTCCGGGACAGGGGAAGGCTACGAGCAGTACTTC.

The V gene is TRBV5-6, the J gene TRBJ1-2; D perhaps matches TRBD1 (5 bases). The length of the CDR3 is 15 residues. Trimming cost V 3 bases and J 2 bases, with 14 bases left between them. Germline V gene lookup returns CDR1 SGHDT and CDR2 YYEEEE. The CDR3 DNA follows: TGTGCCAGCAGCTCATCTCGGACACTGAACTATGGCTACACCTTC. Protein: CASSSSRTLNYGYTF.

This chain joins TRBV5-1 and TRBJ1-5; 9 bases are a match to TRBD1. CDR1 SGHRS and CDR2 YFSETQ come from the germline V gene. The ends lost 5 bases at V and 8 bases at J; junction bases unmatched: 8. This CDR3 is 14 amino acids long. The CDR3 is CASRTTGGAEPQHF. Written as DNA, the CDR3 is TGCGCCAGCAGGACCACAGGGGGCGCAGAGCCCCAGCATTTT.

The genes are TRBV6-1 and TRBJ1-1; perhaps TRBD1 as D (6 bases). Germline V lookup: CDR1 MNHNS, CDR2 SASEGT. V was clipped by 6 bases and J by 10 bases, with 15 bases between them. The CDR3 covers 12 residues. This CDR3 reads CASSRTGNIAFF. The CDR3, as DNA: TGTGCCAGCAGCAGAACAGGGAATATAGCTTTCTTT.

The chain couples TRBV25-1 to TRBJ1-6; 8 bases are a match to TRBD1. Per the germline V gene, CDR1 is MGHDK and CDR2 is SYGVNS. The V gene end was trimmed by 7 bases and the J gene end by 5 bases; junction bases not matched to a gene: 4. There are 14 residues in the CDR3. CDR3 amino acids: CASTWTGNNSPLHF. DNA for the CDR3: TGTGCCAGCACATGGACAGGGAATAATTCACCCCTCCACTTT.

V usage is TRBV7-6 and J usage is TRBJ1-1; D unclear. The CDR3 totals 14 residues. Germline V gene data show CDR1 as SGHVS and CDR2 as FNYEAQ. V lost 1 base to trimming and J lost 2 bases, with 8 bases between them. The CDR3 coding sequence is TGTGCCAGCAGCTTAGAAGCAGTTAACACTGAAGCTTTCTTT. Residues: CASSLEAVNTEAFF.

This clone came up a few times. The chain has TRBV18 and TRBJ2-2; D unclear. The CDR3 sequence is 16 residues long. CDR1 and CDR2 from the germline V gene are KGHSH and LQKENI. Between the trimmed V and J ends, which lost 3 bases and 1 base, there was a span of 12 bases. As DNA, the CDR3 is TGTGCCAGCTCACCGCGGAGTCAAGGGAACACCGGGGAGCTGTTTTTT. This gives the protein CASSPRSQGNTGELFF.

The V call is TRBV28, the J call TRBJ2-1; D call uncertain. Germline assignment: CDR1 MDHEN and CDR2 SYDVKM. The length of the CDR3 is 16 residues. V lost 6 bases, J lost 3 bases, and 18 bases lay in between. The CDR3 is CASSLIRQAHYNEQFF. Written as DNA, the CDR3 is TGTGCCAGCAGCCTTATTAGGCAGGCGCACTACAATGAGCAGTTCTTC.